One sample yielded the 31 T cell receptor beta chains listed below, sequenced in a study of immune evolution from preneoplasia to lung adenocarcinoma. Here immunoSEQ multiplex PCR was the method, and the copy in TCRdb shows in-frame clones only, minus some. Among around 5,000 clones, around 90% were seen once, and the ten largest hold approximately 2.6%. The sequenced material came from FFPE invasive lung adenocarcinoma tissue. All receptors derive from a person aged 45 to 59 with lung adenocarcinoma.

The rearrangement uses TRBV5-1 and TRBJ2-2, with a possible D match to TRBD2 (5 bases). CDR3 length: 13 amino acids. V shed 2 bases and J shed 5 bases, with 7 bases lying between them. Germline V gene sequence: CDR1 SGHRS, CDR2 YFSETQ. CDR3 DNA: TGCGCCAGCAGCTTACCGGGAACCGGGGAGCTGTTTTTT. Amino acids: CASSLPGTGELFF. The variable domain in full, completed from reference TRBV5-1 and TRBJ2-2, reads KAGVTQTPRYLIKTRGQQVTLSCSPISGHRSVSWYQQTPGQGLQFLFEYFSETQRNKGNFPGRFSGRQFSNSRSEMNVSTLELGDSALYLCASSLPGTGELFFGEGSRLTVL.

CDR3 in amino acids: CASRPTGGAFGYTF. The CDR3 bases are TGTGCCAGCAGACCCACAGGGGGCGCTTTTGGCTACACCTTC. The gene calls are TRBV27 and TRBJ1-2, with TRBD1 identical over 9 bases. This CDR3 spans 14 amino acids. Looked up from germline, CDR1 is MNHEY and CDR2 is SMNVEV (reference sequence). J gave up 7 bases and V 6 bases, and 9 bases lay outside the gene matches.

This chain joins TRBV5-4 and TRBJ1-5; 7 positions agree with TRBD1. Germline V lookup: CDR1 SGHNT, CDR2 YYREEE (reference sequence). V lost 1 base and J lost 8; bases outside the gene matches: 24. The CDR3 sequence is 20 residues long. The CDR3 bases are TGTGCCAGCAGCTTGCTGATGAAGGGGGCTCCCGCTGCATACCCCAAGCCCCAGCATTTT. Translation gives CASSLLMKGAPAAYPKPQHF. Using reference TRBV5-4 and TRBJ1-5 for the parts outside the CDR3, the full variable domain is ETGVTQSPTHLIKTRGQQVTLRCSSQSGHNTVSWYQQALGQGPQFIFQYYREEENGRGNFPPRFSGLQFPNYSSELNVNALELDDSALYLCASSLLMKGAPAAYPKPQHFGDGTRLSIL.

This chain links TRBV7-2 with TRBJ2-2; 10 nucleotides agree with TRBD2. V gave up 8 bases and J gave up 5 bases; unmatched junction bases: 2. CDR1 is SGHTA and CDR2 is FQGNSA in the germline V gene. The CDR3 extends over 13 amino acids. The DNA for the CDR3 is TGTGCCAGCCTAGCGGGAGTAACCGGGGAGCTGTTTTTT. It is translated as CASLAGVTGELFF. The variable domain in full, with the rest retrieved from reference TRBV7-2 and TRBJ2-2, is GAGVSQSPSNKVTEKGKDVELRCDPISGHTALYWYRQSLGQGLEFLIYFQGNSAPDKSGLPSDRFSAERTGGSVSTLTIQRTQQEDSAVYLCASLAGVTGELFFGEGSRLTVL.

The J gene is TRBJ2-7, the V gene TRBV25-1; the D call may be TRBD1 or TRBD2 (6 bases each). CDR1 and CDR2 (germline): MGHDK, SYGVNS. Trimming took 3 bases from V and 7 from J, leaving 22 bases between them. The CDR3 spans 16 residues. The CDR3 reads CASSEGQGKWAGEQYF. CDR3 nucleotide sequence: TGTGCCAGCAGTGAGGGGCAGGGGAAGTGGGCGGGGGAGCAGTACTTC.

CDR3: CASSRLDRRDTEAFF. CDR3 nucleotide sequence: TGTGCCAGCAGCCGACTCGACAGGAGGGACACTGAAGCTTTCTTT. V is TRBV5-6 and J is TRBJ1-1; a weak D match, TRBD1 (6 bases). With 4 bases removed from V and 3 bases from J, the gap between germline ends came to 16 bases. The CDR3 extends over 15 amino acids. Germline CDR1 and CDR2: SGHDT and YYEEEE. Filled out from reference TRBV5-6 and TRBJ1-1, the complete variable domain reads DAGVTQSPTHLIKTRGQQVTLRCSPKSGHDTVSWYQQALGQGPQFIFQYYEEEERQRGNFPDRFSGHQFPNYSSELNVNALLLGDSALYLCASSRLDRRDTEAFFGQGTRLTVV.

This chain joins TRBV19 and TRBJ1-1; D may be TRBD1 (5 bases). This CDR3 region has 15 residues. V lost 5 bases and J lost 0, with 13 bases in between. Germline assignment: CDR1 LNHDA and CDR2 SQIVND (reference sequence). The CDR3 protein is CASSSPDIMNTEAFF. The CDR3 DNA reads as TGTGCCAGTAGTTCCCCGGACATAATGAACACTGAAGCTTTCTTT.

V and J are TRBV4-3 and TRBJ2-3; D possibly corresponds to TRBD2 (6 bases). The CDR3 is 16 amino acids. Per the germline V gene, CDR1 is LGHNA and CDR2 is YSLEER. The V end lost 1 base, the J end lost 6 bases, and 17 bases lay between the germline ends. CDR3 bases: TGCGCCAGCAGCCAAGGGGTTAGCGGAACCTCCGATACGCAGTATTTT. Translated: CASSQGVSGTSDTQYF.

The V and J genes are TRBV27 and TRBJ2-1; TRBD2 might be the D (5 bases). The CDR3 is made up of 16 amino acids. V gave up 5 bases and J gave up 0 bases, with 14 bases separating them. In germline, CDR1 is MNHEY, CDR2 SMNVEV (reference sequence). In DNA form, the CDR3 reads TGTGCCAGCAGTCCCCTTACTAGTTTCTCCTACAATGAGCAGTTCTTC. It encodes CASSPLTSFSYNEQFF.

The V gene is TRBV29-1, the J gene TRBJ1-2, with D perhaps TRBD1 (5 bases). V gave up 6 bases and J gave up 5 bases, with 16 bases separating them. CDR3 length: 13 residues. CDR1 and CDR2 from the germline V gene are SQVTM and ANQGSEA. CDR3 bases: TGCAGCGTCACGGGACCCTATGGATATGGCTACACCTTC. Translation gives CSVTGPYGYGYTF.

The V call is TRBV11-2, the J call TRBJ2-1; D ambiguous. V dropped 3 bases and J dropped 5 bases, with 14 bases sitting between them. Germline-derived CDR1 and CDR2 are SGHAT and FQNNGV. The CDR3 has 15 amino acids. The CDR3 region has the DNA TGTGCCAGCAGCTTGCGACCTTCTATGAACAATGAGCAGTTCTTC. Protein sequence: CASSLRPSMNNEQFF. The whole variable domain, filled in from reference TRBV11-2 and TRBJ2-1, reads EAGVAQSPRYKIIEKRQSVAFWCNPISGHATLYWYQQILGQGPKLLIQFQNNGVVDDSQLPKDRFSAERLKGVDSTLKIQPAKLEDSAVYLCASSLRPSMNNEQFFGPGTRLTVL.

The chain joins TRBV19 to TRBJ2-1, with D perhaps matching TRBD2 (6 bases). The CDR3 is made up of 16 amino acids. Germline V CDR1 and CDR2: LNHDA, SQIVND (reference sequence). Trimming shortened V by 1 base and J by 4 bases, and 14 bases separated the two germline ends. CDR3 sequence reads: CASSIGGWEVYNEQFF. The DNA for the CDR3 is TGTGCCAGTAGTATAGGTGGGTGGGAGGTGTACAATGAGCAGTTCTTC.

This chain connects TRBV2 to TRBJ1-3, with D maybe TRBD1 (5 bases). V shed 0 bases and J shed 4 bases, with 19 bases lying between them. Germline CDR1 and CDR2: SNHLY and FYNNEI. The length of the CDR3 is 18 residues. In DNA, the CDR3 is TGTGCCAGCAGTGAAGCGGGGGATATAAGGCCGTTCGGAAACACCATATATTTT. Protein sequence: CASSEAGDIRPFGNTIYF.

This sequence joins TRBV7-9 and TRBJ1-1; TRBD1 matches 10 bases. Germline CDR1 and CDR2: SEHNR and FQNEAQ (reference sequence). V trimming: 1 base; J trimming: 7 bases; junction bases outside the gene matches: 9. This CDR3 has 16 residues. This chain's CDR3 is CASSLVGTGAFGEAFF. The CDR3 DNA follows: TGTGCCAGCAGCTTAGTTGGGACAGGGGCTTTTGGTGAAGCTTTCTTT.

This sequence joins TRBV5-1 and TRBJ2-5, with 7 nucleotides matching TRBD2. Germline trimming cut 1 base from V and 5 bases from J; bases unmatched to any gene: 14. CDR1 and CDR2 from the germline V gene are SGHRS and YFSETQ. This CDR3 is 17 amino acids long. CDR3 sequence reads: CASSLQYRGSGMETQYF. DNA for the CDR3: TGCGCCAGCAGCTTGCAATACCGGGGAAGCGGGATGGAGACCCAGTACTTC.

This chain links TRBV28 with TRBJ2-7, with TRBD2 identical over 7 bases. From germline, CDR1 is MDHEN and CDR2 SYDVKM. V lost 10 bases to trimming and J lost 0 bases; unmatched junction nucleotides: 21. The CDR3 is made up of 18 amino acids. Here the CDR3 DNA reads TGTGCCACCCAGATGGGCGGGAGTTCCCAGGAGTTCTCCTACGAGCAGTACTTC. Amino acids: CATQMGGSSQEFSYEQYF. The full variable domain, in which reference TRBV28 and TRBJ2-7 provide the parts outside the CDR3, is DVKVTQSSRYLVKRTGEKVFLECVQDMDHENMFWYRQDPGLGLRLIYFSYDVKMKEKGDIPEGYSVSREKKERFSLILESASTNQTSMYLCATQMGGSSQEFSYEQYFGPGTRLTVT.

This clone was detected a few times. This chain connects TRBV5-4 to TRBJ1-2; weak D call: TRBD1 (6 bases). This CDR3 spans 14 amino acids. V lost 3 bases, J lost 4 bases, and 13 bases lay in between. Germline-derived CDR1 and CDR2 are SGHNT and YYREEE (reference sequence). CDR3 residues: CASSSTGSAYGYTF. CDR3 DNA: TGTGCCAGCAGCTCTACAGGGTCCGCCTATGGCTACACCTTC. Full variable domain (rest looked up from reference TRBV5-4 and TRBJ1-2): ETGVTQSPTHLIKTRGQQVTLRCSSQSGHNTVSWYQQALGQGPQFIFQYYREEENGRGNFPPRFSGLQFPNYSSELNVNALELDDSALYLCASSSTGSAYGYTFGSGTRLTVV.

The V gene is TRBV6-1, the J gene TRBJ1-5; D gene ambiguous. The V gene lost 4 bases and the J gene lost 3 bases, with 10 bases spanning the gap. CDR3 length equals 14 residues. Per germline, CDR1 MNHNS and CDR2 SASEGT. Here the CDR3 DNA reads TGTGCCAGCAGTGGGGCGTACAACAATCAGCCCCAGCATTTT. This encodes CASSGAYNNQPQHF.

This clone was detected a few times. This chain connects TRBV7-9 to TRBJ1-1, with 8 nucleotides matching TRBD1. Germline CDR1 is SEHNR and CDR2 is FQNEAQ (reference sequence). CDR3 length equals 14 residues. V lost 6 bases, J lost 0 bases, and 3 bases stayed unmatched. The CDR3 loop is CASSPRGLNTEAFF. In DNA, the CDR3 is TGTGCCAGCAGTCCCAGGGGGCTGAACACTGAAGCTTTCTTT.

The chain has TRBV2 and TRBJ2-1, with D unclear. The V and J ends lost 4 bases and 7 bases respectively, with 11 bases between them. Germline V lookup: CDR1 SNHLY, CDR2 FYNNEI. The CDR3 contains 13 residues. Here the CDR3 reads CASSGSSRNEQFF. The CDR3 DNA reads TGTGCCAGCAGTGGATCCTCTAGAAATGAGCAGTTCTTC.

The chain employs TRBV29-1 and TRBJ2-7, with D maybe TRBD1 (6 bases). Between the trimmed V and J ends, which lost 6 bases and 3 bases, there was a span of 15 bases. Germline V gene lookup returns CDR1 SQVTM and CDR2 ANQGSEA. This CDR3 is built from 13 residues. As DNA, the CDR3 is TGCAGCGTCCAATCAGGGGTAGACTACGAGCAGTACTTC. It is translated as CSVQSGVDYEQYF.

V gene TRBV6-1 combines with J gene TRBJ1-1; 7 bases fit TRBD1. CDR3 length: 15 residues. The germline gives CDR1 MNHNS, CDR2 SASEGT. The V gene end was trimmed by 3 bases and the J gene end by 3 bases; junction bases not matched to a gene: 7. The CDR3 here is CASSDLTGRDTEAFF. CDR3 nucleotides: TGTGCCAGCAGTGATTTGACAGGGCGAGACACTGAAGCTTTCTTT.

The J gene is TRBJ2-7, the V gene TRBV11-1; no definite D call. Germline CDR1 and CDR2: SGHAT and FQDESV (reference sequence). CDR3 length: 12 amino acids. The V gene lost 8 bases and the J gene lost 3 bases, with 11 bases spanning the gap. The CDR3 sequence: CASGPHLYEQYF. CDR3 coding DNA: TGTGCCAGCGGACCCCACCTCTACGAGCAGTACTTC.

This chain links TRBV2 with TRBJ1-2; perhaps TRBD1 as D (5 bases). This CDR3 region has 15 residues. The V gene's germline CDR1 is SNHLY and CDR2 FYNNEI. V shed 2 bases and J shed 7 bases, with 17 bases lying between them. CDR3: CASSESSGGRAGYTF. For the CDR3, the DNA is TGTGCCAGCAGTGAATCTAGCGGGGGTAGGGCTGGCTACACCTTC.

This chain connects TRBV7-3 to TRBJ2-5; TRBD1 is a possible D gene (7 bases). This CDR3 comprises 15 residues. V was trimmed by 2 bases and J by 5 bases, leaving 15 bases between them. Per germline, CDR1 SGHTA and CDR2 FQGTGA. CDR3 amino acids: CASSLQGGLAETQYF. The CDR3 DNA sequence: TGTGCCAGCAGCTTACAGGGGGGTTTGGCTGAGACCCAGTACTTC.

The V and J genes are TRBV30 and TRBJ1-5; no clear D. Trimming took off 0 bases at V and 5 bases at J, with 8 bases between the two ends. CDR3 length: 13 amino acids. CDR1 and CDR2 from the germline V gene are GTSNPN and SVGIG (reference sequence). The chain's CDR3 is CAWSVSEYQPQHF. CDR3 DNA: TGTGCCTGGAGTGTAAGTGAATATCAGCCCCAGCATTTT.

The V gene is TRBV29-1, the J gene TRBJ2-3, with D maybe TRBD2 (7 bases). CDR1 is SQVTM, CDR2 ANQGSEA, per germline. The CDR3 covers 17 residues. V was trimmed by 2 bases and J by 2 bases, leaving 20 bases between them. Here the CDR3 DNA reads TGCAGCGTTGAAAAGGGGGTTGGCGGGAGCCCCACAGATACGCAGTATTTT. It is translated as CSVEKGVGGSPTDTQYF.

V is TRBV9 and J is TRBJ1-4; the match to TRBD1 covers 7 bases. CDR3 length: 14 residues. The trim removed 3 bases at V and 2 bases at J, leaving 1 base unmatched. The germline V gene has CDR1 SGDLS and CDR2 YYNGEE. In DNA form, the CDR3 reads TGTGCCAGCAGCGGAGGGGGCACTAATGAAAAACTGTTTTTT. It encodes CASSGGGTNEKLFF.

The chain joins TRBV7-8 to TRBJ2-1; 10 positions match TRBD2. Germline V gene data show CDR1 as SGHVS and CDR2 as FQNEAQ. J was trimmed by 3 bases and V by 7 bases; bases with no gene match: 12. This CDR3 region has 17 residues. CDR3 sequence reads: CASNLQAGGRYYNEQFF. CDR3 in DNA: TGTGCCAGCAATCTTCAAGCGGGAGGGAGGTACTACAATGAGCAGTTCTTC.

The chain couples TRBV6-1 to TRBJ2-7; D is unclear. This CDR3 is 9 amino acids long. In germline, CDR1 is MNHNS, CDR2 SASEGT. V dropped 8 bases and J dropped 7 bases, with 6 bases sitting between them. The CDR3 nucleotides read TGTGCCAGCGGCTGGGAGCAGTACTTC. It encodes CASGWEQYF.

J is TRBJ1-2 and V is TRBV7-9; perhaps TRBD1 as D (5 bases). Germline V gene lookup returns CDR1 SEHNR and CDR2 FQNEAQ (reference sequence). The CDR3 sequence is 13 residues long. The V end was cut by 3 bases, the J end by 5 bases, with 10 bases between. In DNA, the CDR3 is TGTGCCAGCAGCTTGGGGGACCGTTATGGCTACACCTTC. This sequence encodes CASSLGDRYGYTF.